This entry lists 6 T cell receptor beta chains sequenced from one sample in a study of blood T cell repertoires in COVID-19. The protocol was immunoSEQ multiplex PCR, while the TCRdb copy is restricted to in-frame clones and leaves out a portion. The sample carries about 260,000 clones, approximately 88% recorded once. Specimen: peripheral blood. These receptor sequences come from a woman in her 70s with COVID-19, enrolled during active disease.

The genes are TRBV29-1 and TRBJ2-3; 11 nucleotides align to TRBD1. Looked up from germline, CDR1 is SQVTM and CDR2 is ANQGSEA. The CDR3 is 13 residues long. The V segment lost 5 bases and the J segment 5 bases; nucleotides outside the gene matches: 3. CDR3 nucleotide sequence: TGCAGCGTTATCGGGACAGGGGGAGATACGCAGTATTTT. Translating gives CSVIGTGGDTQYF.

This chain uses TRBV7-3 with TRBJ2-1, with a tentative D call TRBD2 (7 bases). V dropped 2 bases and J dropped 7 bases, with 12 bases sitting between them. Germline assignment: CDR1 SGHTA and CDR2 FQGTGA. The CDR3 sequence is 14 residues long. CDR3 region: CASSLDGGRNEQFF. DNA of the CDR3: TGTGCCAGCAGCTTAGACGGGGGGCGGAATGAGCAGTTCTTC.

This CDR3 reads CASSVFNPVTYEQYF. In nucleotides, the CDR3 is TGTGCCAGCAGTGTCTTCAACCCGGTCACCTACGAGCAGTACTTC. The chain recombines TRBV2 with TRBJ2-7; D remains ambiguous. CDR1 and CDR2 from the germline V gene are SNHLY and FYNNEI. V lost 4 bases, J lost 2 bases, and 15 bases lay in between. The CDR3 spans 15 residues.

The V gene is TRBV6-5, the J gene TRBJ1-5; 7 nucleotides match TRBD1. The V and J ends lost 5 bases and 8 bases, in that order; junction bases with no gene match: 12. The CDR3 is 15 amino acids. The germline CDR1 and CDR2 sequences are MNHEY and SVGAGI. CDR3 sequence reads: CASSPRQGLVEPQHF. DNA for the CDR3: TGTGCCAGCAGTCCTCGACAGGGTTTAGTAGAGCCCCAGCATTTT.

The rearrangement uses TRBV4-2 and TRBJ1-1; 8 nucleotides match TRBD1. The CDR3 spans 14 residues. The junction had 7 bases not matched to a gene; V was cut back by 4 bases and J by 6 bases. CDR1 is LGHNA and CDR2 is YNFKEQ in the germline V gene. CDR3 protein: CASSLGQGEAEAFF. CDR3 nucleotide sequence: TGTGCCAGCAGCCTCGGACAGGGTGAGGCTGAAGCTTTCTTT.

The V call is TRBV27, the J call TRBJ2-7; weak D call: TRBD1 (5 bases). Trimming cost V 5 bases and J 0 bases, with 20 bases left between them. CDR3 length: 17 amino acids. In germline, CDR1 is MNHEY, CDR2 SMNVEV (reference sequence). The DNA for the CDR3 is TGTGCCAGCAGTCAACTAATTGGCGGCAGGGCCTCCTACGAGCAGTACTTC. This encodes CASSQLIGGRASYEQYF.